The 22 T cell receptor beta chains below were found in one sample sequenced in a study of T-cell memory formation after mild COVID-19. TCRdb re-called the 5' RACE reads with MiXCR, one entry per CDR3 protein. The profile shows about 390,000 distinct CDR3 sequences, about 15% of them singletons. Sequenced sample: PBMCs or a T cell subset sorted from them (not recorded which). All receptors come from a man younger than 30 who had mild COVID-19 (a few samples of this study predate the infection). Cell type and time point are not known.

The DNA of the CDR3 is TGTGCCAGCAGCAGGACTGACAATGAGCAGTTCTTC. This encodes CASSRTDNEQFF. The chain employs TRBV12-3 or TRBV12-4 and TRBJ2-1; weak D call: TRBD2 (5 bases). This CDR3 has 12 amino acids. Trimming left V 6 bases short and J 5 bases short, with 8 bases between.

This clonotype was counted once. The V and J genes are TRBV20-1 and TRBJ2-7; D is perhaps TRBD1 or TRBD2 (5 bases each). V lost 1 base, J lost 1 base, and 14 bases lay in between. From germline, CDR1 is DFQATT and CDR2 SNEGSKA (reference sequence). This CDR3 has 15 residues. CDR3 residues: CSARGRGKGSYEQYV. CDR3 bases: TGCAGTGCTAGAGGACGGGGCAAGGGATCCTACGAGCAGTACGTC.

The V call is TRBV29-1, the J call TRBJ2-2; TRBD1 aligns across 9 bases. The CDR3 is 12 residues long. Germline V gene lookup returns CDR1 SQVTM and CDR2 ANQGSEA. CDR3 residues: CSAGTGNGELFF. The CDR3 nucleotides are TGCAGTGCCGGGACAGGGAACGGGGAGCTGTTTTTT.

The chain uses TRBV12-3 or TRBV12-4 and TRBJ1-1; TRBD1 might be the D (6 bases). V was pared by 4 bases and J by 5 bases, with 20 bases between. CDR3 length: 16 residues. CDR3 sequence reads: CASSSPLKQGQTEAFF. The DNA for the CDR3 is TGTGCCAGCAGTTCTCCATTAAAACAGGGTCAAACTGAAGCTTTCTTT.

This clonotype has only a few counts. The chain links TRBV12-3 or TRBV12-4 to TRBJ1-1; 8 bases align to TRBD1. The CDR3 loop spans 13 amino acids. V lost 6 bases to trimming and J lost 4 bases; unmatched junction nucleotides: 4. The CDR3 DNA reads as TGTGCCAGCAGAGGACAGGGTCTCACTGAAGCTTTCTTT. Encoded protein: CASRGQGLTEAFF.

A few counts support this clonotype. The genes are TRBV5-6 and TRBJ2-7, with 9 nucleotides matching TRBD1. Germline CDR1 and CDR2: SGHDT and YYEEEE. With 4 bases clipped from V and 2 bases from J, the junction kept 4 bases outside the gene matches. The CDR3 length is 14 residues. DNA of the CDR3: TGTGCCAGCAGCCCTGGACAGGGGCCCTACGAGCAGTACGTC. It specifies CASSPGQGPYEQYV.

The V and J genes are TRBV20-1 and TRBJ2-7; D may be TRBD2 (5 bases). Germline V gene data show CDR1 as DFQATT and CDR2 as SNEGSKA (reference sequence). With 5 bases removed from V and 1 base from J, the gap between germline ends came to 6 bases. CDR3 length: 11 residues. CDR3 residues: CSARESYEQYV. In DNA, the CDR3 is TGCAGTGCTCGGGAATCCTACGAGCAGTACGTC.

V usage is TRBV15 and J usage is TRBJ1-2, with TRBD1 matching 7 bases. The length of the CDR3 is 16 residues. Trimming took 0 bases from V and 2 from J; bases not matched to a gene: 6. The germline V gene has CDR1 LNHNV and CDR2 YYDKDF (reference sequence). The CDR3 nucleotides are TGTGCCACCAGCAGAGATCGGCGCAGGGGGAACTATGGCTACACCTTC. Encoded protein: CATSRDRRRGNYGYTF.

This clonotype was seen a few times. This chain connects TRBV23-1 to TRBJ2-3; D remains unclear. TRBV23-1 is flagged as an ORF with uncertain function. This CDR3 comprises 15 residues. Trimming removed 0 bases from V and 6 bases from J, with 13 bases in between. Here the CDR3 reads CASSQSGQDNDTQYF. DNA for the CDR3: TGCGCCAGCAGTCAATCTGGGCAGGATAATGATACGCAGTATTTT.

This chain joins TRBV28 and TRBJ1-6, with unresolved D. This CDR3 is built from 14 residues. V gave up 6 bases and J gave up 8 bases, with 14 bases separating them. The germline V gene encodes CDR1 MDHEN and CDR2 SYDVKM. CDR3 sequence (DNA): TGTGCCAGCAGCCCCGCGAGGGAGTATTCACCCCTCCACTTT. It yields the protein CASSPAREYSPLHF.

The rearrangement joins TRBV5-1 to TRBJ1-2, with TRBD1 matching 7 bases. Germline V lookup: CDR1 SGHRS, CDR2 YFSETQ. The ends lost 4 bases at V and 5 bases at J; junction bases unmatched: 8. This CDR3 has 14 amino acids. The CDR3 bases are TGCGCCAGCAGCACCTGGGACAGTACTTATGGCTACACCTTC. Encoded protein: CASSTWDSTYGYTF.

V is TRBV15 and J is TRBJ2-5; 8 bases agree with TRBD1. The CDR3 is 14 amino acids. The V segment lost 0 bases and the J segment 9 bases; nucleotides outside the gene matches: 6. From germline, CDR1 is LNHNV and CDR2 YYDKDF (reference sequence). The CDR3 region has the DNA TGTGCCACCAGCAGAGAAGCACAGGGGGAGGCCCAGTACTTC. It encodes CATSREAQGEAQYF.

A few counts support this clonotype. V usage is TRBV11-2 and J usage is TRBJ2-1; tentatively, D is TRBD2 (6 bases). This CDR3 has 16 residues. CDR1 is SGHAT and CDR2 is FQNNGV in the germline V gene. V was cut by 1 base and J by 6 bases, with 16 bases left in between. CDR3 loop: CASSLGAGWIPNEQFF. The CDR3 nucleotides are TGTGCCAGCAGCTTAGGAGCGGGTTGGATCCCCAATGAGCAGTTCTTC.

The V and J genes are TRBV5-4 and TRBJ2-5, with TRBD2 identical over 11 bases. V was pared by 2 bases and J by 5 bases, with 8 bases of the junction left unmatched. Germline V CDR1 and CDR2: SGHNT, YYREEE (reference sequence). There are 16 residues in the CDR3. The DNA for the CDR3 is TGTGCCAGCAGCTTTCCGTTAGCGGGGGGGCCGGAGACCCAGTACTTC. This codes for CASSFPLAGGPETQYF.

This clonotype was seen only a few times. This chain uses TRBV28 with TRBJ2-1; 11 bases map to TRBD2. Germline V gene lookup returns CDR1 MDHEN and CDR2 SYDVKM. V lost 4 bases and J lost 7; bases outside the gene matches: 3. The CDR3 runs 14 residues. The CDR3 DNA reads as TGTGCCAGCAGTTATAGCGGGGGGGAAAATGAGCAGTTCTTC. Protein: CASSYSGGENEQFF.

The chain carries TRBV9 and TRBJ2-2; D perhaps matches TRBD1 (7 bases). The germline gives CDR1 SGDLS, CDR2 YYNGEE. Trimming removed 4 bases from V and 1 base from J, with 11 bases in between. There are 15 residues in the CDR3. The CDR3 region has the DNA TGTGCCAGCAGCCCAGGGGGGCAGAACACCGGGGAGCTGTTTTTT. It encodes CASSPGGQNTGELFF.

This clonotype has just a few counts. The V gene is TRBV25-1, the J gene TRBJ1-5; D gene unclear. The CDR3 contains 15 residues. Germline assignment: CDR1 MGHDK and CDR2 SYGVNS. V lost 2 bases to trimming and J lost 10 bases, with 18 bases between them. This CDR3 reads CASSENPVGEGPQHF. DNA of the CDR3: TGTGCCAGCAGTGAAAACCCTGTCGGAGAGGGACCCCAGCATTTT.

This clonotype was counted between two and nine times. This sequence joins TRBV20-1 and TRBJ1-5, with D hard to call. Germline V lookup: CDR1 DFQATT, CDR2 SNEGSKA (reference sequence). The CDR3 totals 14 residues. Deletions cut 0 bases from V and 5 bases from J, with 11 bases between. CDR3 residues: CSARDPGRDQPQHF. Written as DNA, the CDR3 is TGCAGTGCTAGAGATCCGGGTAGAGATCAGCCCCAGCATTTT.

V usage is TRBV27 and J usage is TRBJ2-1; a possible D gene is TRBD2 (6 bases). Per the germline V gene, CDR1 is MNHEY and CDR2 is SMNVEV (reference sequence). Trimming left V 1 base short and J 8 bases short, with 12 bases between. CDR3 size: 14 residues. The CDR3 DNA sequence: TGTGCCAGCAGTTTATGGCAGGGAGGCGATGAGCAGTTCTTC. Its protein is CASSLWQGGDEQFF.

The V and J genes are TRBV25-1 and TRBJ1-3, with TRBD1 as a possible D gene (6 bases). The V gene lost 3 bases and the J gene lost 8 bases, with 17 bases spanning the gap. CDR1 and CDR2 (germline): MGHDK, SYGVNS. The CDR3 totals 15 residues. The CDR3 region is CASSDVGGAGDTIYF. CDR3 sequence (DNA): TGTGCCAGCAGTGATGTAGGGGGGGCCGGAGACACCATATATTTT.

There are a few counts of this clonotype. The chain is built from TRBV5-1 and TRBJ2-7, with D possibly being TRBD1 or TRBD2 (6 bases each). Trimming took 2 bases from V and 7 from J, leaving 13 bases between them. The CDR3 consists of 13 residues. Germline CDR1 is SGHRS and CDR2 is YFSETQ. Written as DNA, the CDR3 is TGCGCCAGCAGCTTCGTTGGGGGGCGAGAGCAGTACTTC. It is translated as CASSFVGGREQYF.

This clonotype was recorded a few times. DNA for the CDR3: TGTGCCAGCAGCTCTCAGGCGGGACCACGGGGAAATACGCAGTATTTT. Its translation is CASSSQAGPRGNTQYF. This chain connects TRBV5-5 to TRBJ2-3, with D possibly TRBD2 on 6 matching bases. This CDR3 comprises 16 residues. The germline V and J ends were trimmed by 3 bases and 7 bases, with 21 bases remaining between them. Germline CDR1 and CDR2: SGHKS and YYEKEE (reference sequence).